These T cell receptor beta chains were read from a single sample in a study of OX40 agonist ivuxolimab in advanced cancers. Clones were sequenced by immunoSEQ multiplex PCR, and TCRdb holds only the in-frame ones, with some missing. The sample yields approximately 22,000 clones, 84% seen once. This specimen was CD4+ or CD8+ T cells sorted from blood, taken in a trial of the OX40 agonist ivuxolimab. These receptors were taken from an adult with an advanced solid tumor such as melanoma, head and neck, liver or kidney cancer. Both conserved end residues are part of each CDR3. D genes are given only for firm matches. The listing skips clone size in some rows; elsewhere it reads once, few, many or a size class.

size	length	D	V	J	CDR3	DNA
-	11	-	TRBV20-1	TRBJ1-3	CSARRADTIYF	TGCAGTGCTAGAAGGGCTGACACCATATATTTT
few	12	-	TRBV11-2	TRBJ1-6	CASSLGDSPLHF	TGTGCCAGCAGCTTAGGAGATTCACCCCTCCACTTT
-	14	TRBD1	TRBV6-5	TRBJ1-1	CASSYTGGNTEAFF	TGTGCCAGCAGTTACACAGGGGGGAACACTGAAGCTTTCTTT
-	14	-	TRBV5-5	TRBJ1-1	CASSLSLLNTEAFF	TGTGCCAGCAGCTTGTCACTCCTGAACACTGAAGCTTTCTTT
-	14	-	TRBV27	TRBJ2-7	CASSSPTESYEQYF	TGTGCCAGCAGTTCCCCGACAGAAAGCTACGAGCAGTACTTC
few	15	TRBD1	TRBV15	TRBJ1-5	CATSRGGQASQPQHF	TGTGCCACCAGCAGAGGGGGACAGGCTTCTCAGCCCCAGCATTTT
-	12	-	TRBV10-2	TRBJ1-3	CASTESGNTIYF	TGCGCCAGCACGGAATCTGGAAACACCATATATTTT
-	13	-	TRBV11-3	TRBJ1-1	CASSSTANTEAFF	TGTGCCAGCAGCTCGACAGCGAACACTGAAGCTTTCTTT
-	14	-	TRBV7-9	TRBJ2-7	CASTPMGAVGEQYF	TGTGCCAGCACCCCAATGGGGGCTGTCGGCGAGCAGTACTTC
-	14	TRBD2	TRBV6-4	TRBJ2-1	CASSIAGGHNEQFF	TGTGCCAGCTCCATAGCGGGGGGTCACAATGAGCAGTTCTTC
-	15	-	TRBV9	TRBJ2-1	CASSVVAGFYNEQFF	TGTGCCAGCAGCGTAGTTGCCGGGTTTTACAATGAGCAGTTCTTC
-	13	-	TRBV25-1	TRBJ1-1	CASSRGSGTEAFF	TGTGCCAGCAGTCGGGGATCGGGCACTGAAGCTTTCTTT
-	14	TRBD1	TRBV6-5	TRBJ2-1	CATEGGVGHNEQFF	TGTGCCACCGAAGGGGGCGTGGGTCACAATGAGCAGTTCTTC
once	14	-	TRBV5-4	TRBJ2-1	CASSLDRSDSPAFF	TGTGCCAGCAGCTTGGATCGGTCCGACAGTCCGGCGTTCTTC
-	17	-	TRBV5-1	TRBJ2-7	CASSRFVMANTRYEQYF	TGCGCCAGCAGCAGGTTTGTCATGGCTAACACACGCTACGAGCAGTACTTC
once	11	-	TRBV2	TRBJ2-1	CASSSQREQFF	TGTGCCAGCAGTTCTCAGCGAGAGCAGTTCTTC
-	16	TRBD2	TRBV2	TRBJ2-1	CASSEALGLAGVEQFF	TGTGCCAGCAGTGAAGCGCTTGGACTAGCGGGAGTTGAGCAGTTCTTC
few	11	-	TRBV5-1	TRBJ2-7	CASSLHYEQYF	TGCGCCAGCAGCTTACACTACGAGCAGTACTTC
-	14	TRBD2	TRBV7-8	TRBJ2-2	CASGSGRAYGELFF	TGTGCCAGCGGCAGCGGGAGGGCCTACGGGGAGCTGTTTTTT
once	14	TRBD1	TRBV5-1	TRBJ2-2	CASSWGQGTGELFF	TGCGCCAGCAGCTGGGGACAGGGCACCGGGGAGCTGTTTTTT
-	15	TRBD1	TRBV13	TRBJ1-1	CASSQMGQGGTEAFF	TGTGCCAGCAGTCAAATGGGACAGGGAGGGACTGAAGCTTTCTTT
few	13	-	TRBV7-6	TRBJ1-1	CASSSQGYTEAFF	TGTGCCAGCAGCTCGCAGGGGTACACTGAAGCTTTCTTT
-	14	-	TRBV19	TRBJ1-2	CASTRQAAAYGYTF	TGTGCCAGTACCCGACAGGCAGCGGCCTATGGCTACACCTTC
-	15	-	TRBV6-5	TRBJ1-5	CASRPGTSENQPQHF	TGTGCCAGCAGGCCCGGGACATCAGAAAATCAGCCCCAGCATTTT
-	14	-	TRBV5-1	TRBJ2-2	CASSSFQNTGELFF	TGCGCCAGCAGCTCGTTTCAGAACACCGGGGAGCTGTTTTTT
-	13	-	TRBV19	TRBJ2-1	CASGVGSVEEQFF	TGTGCCAGCGGGGTCGGGTCAGTAGAGGAGCAGTTCTTC
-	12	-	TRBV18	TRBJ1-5	CASSGNNQPQHF	TGTGCCAGCTCAGGGAACAATCAGCCCCAGCATTTT
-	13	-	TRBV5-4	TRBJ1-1	CASSLTANTEAFF	TGTGCCAGCAGCTTGACAGCGAACACTGAAGCTTTCTTT
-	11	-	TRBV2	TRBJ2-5	CASSEGETQYF	TGTGCCAGCAGTGAGGGGGAGACCCAGTACTTC
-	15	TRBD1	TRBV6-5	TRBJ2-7	CASSLQDRGTYEQYF	TGTGCCAGCAGTCTACAGGACAGGGGCACCTACGAGCAGTACTTC
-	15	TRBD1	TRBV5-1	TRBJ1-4	CASSSSGQGNEKLFF	TGCGCCAGCAGCTCGAGCGGACAGGGGAATGAAAAACTGTTTTTT
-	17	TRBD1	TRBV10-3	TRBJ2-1	CAISESVGQGGYNEQFF	TGTGCCATCAGTGAGTCCGTGGGACAGGGCGGTTACAATGAGCAGTTCTTC
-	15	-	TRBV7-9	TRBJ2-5	CASSLAAGKLETQYF	TGTGCCAGCAGCTTAGCCGCAGGGAAGCTAGAGACCCAGTACTTC
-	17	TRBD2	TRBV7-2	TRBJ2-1	CASSSQGASGRASEQFF	TGTGCCAGCAGCTCCCAAGGGGCTAGCGGGAGGGCCAGTGAGCAGTTCTTC
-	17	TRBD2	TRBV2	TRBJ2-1	CASAAFGGLDTGDEQFF	TGTGCCAGCGCGGCCTTCGGTGGACTAGACACAGGAGATGAGCAGTTCTTC
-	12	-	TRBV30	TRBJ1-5	CAWSRRDQPQHF	TGTGCCTGGAGCAGGCGGGATCAGCCCCAGCATTTT
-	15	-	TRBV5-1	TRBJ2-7	CASRLRSEPPYEQYF	TGCGCCAGCAGGTTGCGTAGCGAACCTCCCTACGAGCAGTACTTC
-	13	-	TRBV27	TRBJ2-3	CASSLSRTDTQYF	TGTGCCAGCAGTTTATCACGCACAGATACGCAGTATTTT
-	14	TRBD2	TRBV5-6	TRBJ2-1	CASSLAGARNEQFF	TGTGCCAGCAGCTTAGCGGGGGCGCGGAATGAGCAGTTCTTC
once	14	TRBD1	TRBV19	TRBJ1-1	CASSIDRVNTEAFF	TGTGCCAGTAGTATTGACAGGGTAAACACTGAAGCTTTCTTT
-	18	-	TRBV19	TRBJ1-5	CASSIDGSWSGSNQPQHF	TGTGCCAGTAGTATAGACGGGAGTTGGAGTGGCAGCAATCAGCCCCAGCATTTT
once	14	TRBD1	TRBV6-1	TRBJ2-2	CASKVGQAIGELFF	TGTGCCAGCAAGGTGGGACAGGCCATCGGGGAGCTGTTTTTT
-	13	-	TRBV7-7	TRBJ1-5	CASSLWIGQPQHF	TGTGCTAGCAGCTTATGGATAGGTCAGCCCCAGCATTTT
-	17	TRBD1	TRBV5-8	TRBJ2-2	CASSLTGTGGSVGELFF	TGTGCCAGCAGCTTGACGGGGACAGGGGGTTCGGTCGGGGAGCTGTTTTTT
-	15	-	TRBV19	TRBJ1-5	CASSIGRRKNQPQHF	TGTGCCAGTAGTATAGGTCGGCGAAAAAATCAGCCCCAGCATTTT
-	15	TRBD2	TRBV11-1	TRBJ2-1	CASSGAGTSRNEQFF	TGTGCCAGCAGCGGGGCCGGGACTAGCAGGAATGAGCAGTTCTTC
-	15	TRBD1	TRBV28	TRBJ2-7	CASSYVDRASYEQYF	TGTGCCAGCAGTTACGTCGACAGGGCCTCCTACGAGCAGTACTTC
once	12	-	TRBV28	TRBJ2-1	CASSTYENEQFF	TGTGCCAGCAGTACCTATGAGAATGAGCAGTTCTTC
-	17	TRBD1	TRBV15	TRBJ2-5	CATSRDRNRGLTETQYF	TGTGCCACCAGCAGAGATAGGAACAGGGGGCTAACGGAGACCCAGTACTTC
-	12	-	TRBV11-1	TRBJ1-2	CASSDANYGYTF	TGTGCCAGCAGCGACGCGAACTATGGCTACACCTTC
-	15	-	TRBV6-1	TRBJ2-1	CASSELGETYNEQFF	TGTGCCAGCAGTGAACTTGGTGAAACCTACAATGAGCAGTTCTTC
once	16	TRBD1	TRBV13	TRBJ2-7	CASSPTGGQSSYEQYF	TGTGCCAGCAGCCCAACAGGGGGACAGAGCTCCTACGAGCAGTACTTC
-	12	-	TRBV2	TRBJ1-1	CASTQGNTEAFF	TGTGCCAGCACTCAGGGGAACACTGAAGCTTTCTTT
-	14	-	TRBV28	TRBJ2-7	CASSPPGDSYEQYF	TGTGCCAGCAGTCCACCCGGAGACTCCTACGAGCAGTACTTC
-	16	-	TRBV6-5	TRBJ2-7	CASSYPRPGGVYEQYF	TGTGCCAGCAGCTACCCCAGGCCTGGGGGCGTCTACGAGCAGTACTTC
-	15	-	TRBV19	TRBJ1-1	CASSIDTGATTEAFF	TGTGCCAGTAGTATAGACACGGGGGCCACCACTGAAGCTTTCTTT
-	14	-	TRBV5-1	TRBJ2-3	CASSLNQVGDTQYF	TGCGCCAGCAGCTTGAACCAGGTGGGAGATACGCAGTATTTT